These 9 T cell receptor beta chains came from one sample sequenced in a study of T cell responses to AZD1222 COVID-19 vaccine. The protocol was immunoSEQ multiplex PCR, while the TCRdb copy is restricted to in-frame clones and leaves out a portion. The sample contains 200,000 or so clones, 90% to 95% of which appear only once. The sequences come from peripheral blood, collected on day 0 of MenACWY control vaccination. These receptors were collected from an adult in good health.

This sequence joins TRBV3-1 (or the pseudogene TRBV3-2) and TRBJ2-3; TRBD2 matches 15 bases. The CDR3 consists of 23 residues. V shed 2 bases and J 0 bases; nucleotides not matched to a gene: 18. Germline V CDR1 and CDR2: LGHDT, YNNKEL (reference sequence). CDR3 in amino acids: CASSQPRSGTSGGRSESTDTQYF. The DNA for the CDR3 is TGTGCCAGCAGCCAACCTAGATCCGGGACTAGCGGGGGGCGATCCGAGAGCACAGATACGCAGTATTTT.

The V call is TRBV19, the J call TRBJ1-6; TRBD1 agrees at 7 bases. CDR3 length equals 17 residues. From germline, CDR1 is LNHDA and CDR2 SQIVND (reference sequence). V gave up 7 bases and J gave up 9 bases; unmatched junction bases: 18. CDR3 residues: CASKRGGQSGRVSPLHF. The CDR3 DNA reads TGTGCCAGTAAGCGGGGGGGACAGTCCGGCCGGGTTTCACCCCTCCACTTT. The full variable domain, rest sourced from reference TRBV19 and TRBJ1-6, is DGGITQSPKYLFRKEGQNVTLSCEQNLNHDAMYWYRQDPGQGLRLIYYSQIVNDFQKGDIAEGYSVSREKKESFPLTVTSAQKNPTAFYLCASKRGGQSGRVSPLHFGNGTRLTVT.

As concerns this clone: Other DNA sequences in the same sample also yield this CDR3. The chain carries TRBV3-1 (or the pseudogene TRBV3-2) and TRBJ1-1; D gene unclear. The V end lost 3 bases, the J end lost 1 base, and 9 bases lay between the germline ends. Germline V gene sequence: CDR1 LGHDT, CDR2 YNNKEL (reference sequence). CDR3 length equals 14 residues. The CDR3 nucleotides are TGTGCCAGCAGCCAGGGTGGTGGGAACACTGAAGCTTTCTTT. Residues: CASSQGGGNTEAFF.

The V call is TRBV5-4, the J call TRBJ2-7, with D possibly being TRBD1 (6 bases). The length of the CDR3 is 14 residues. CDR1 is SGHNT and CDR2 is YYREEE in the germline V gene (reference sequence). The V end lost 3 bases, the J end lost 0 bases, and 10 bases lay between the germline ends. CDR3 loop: CASSSHRDSYEQYF. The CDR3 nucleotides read TGTGCCAGCAGCTCTCACAGGGACTCCTACGAGCAGTACTTC.

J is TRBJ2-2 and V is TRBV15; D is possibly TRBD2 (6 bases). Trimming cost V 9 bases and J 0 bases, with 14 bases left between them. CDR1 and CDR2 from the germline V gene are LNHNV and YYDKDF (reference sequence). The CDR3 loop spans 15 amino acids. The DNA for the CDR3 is TGTGCCACAACTGGCCCGGGGGCGAACACCGGGGAGCTGTTTTTT. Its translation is CATTGPGANTGELFF. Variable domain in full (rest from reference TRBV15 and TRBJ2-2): DAMVIQNPRYQVTQFGKPVTLSCSQTLNHNVMYWYQQKSSQAPKLLFHYYDKDFNNEADTPDNFQSRRPNTSFCFLDIRSPGLGDTAMYLCATTGPGANTGELFFGEGSRLTVL.

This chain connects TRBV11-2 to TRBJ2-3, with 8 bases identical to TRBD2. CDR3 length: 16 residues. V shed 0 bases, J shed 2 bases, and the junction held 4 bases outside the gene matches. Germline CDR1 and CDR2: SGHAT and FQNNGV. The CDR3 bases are TGTGCCAGCAGCTTAGACCGAGCGGGGGCCACAGATACGCAGTATTTT. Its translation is CASSLDRAGATDTQYF.

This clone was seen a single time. The CDR3 is CASSGTGGLQPQHF. In DNA form, the CDR3 reads TGTGCCAGCAGTGGGACAGGGGGCCTTCAGCCCCAGCATTTT. The chain recombines TRBV2 with TRBJ1-5; 11 bases align to TRBD1. Losses at the gene ends were 4 bases for V and 6 bases for J; bases not matched to a gene: 2. The CDR3 consists of 14 residues. Germline V gene lookup returns CDR1 SNHLY and CDR2 FYNNEI. The full variable domain, its missing parts supplied by reference TRBV2 and TRBJ1-5, is EPEVTQTPSHQVTQMGQEVILRCVPISNHLYFYWYRQILGQKVEFLVSFYNNEISEKSEIFDDQFSVERPDGSNFTLKIRSTKLEDSAMYFCASSGTGGLQPQHFGDGTRLSIL.

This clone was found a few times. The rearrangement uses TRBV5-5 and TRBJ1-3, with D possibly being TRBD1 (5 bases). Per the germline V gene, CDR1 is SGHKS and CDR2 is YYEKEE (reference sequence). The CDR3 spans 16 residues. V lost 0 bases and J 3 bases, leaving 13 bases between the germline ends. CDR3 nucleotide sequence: TGTGCCAGCAGCTTGGGCGGATCCAGGGTTGGAAACACCATATATTTT. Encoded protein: CASSLGGSRVGNTIYF.

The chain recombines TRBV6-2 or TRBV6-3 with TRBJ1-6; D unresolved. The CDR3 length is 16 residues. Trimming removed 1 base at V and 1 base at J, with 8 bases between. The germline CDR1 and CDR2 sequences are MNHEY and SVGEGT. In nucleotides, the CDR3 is TGTGCCAGCAGTTACTGGGCAGGATCCTATAATTCACCCCTCCACTTT. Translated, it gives CASSYWAGSYNSPLHF.